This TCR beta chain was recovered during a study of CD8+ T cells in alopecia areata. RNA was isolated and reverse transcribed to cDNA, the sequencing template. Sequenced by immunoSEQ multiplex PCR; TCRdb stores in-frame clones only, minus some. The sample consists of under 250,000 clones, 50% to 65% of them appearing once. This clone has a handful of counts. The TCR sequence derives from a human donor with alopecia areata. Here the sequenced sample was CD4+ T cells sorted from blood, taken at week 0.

The chain's CDR3 is CASSWVRETQYF. For the CDR3, the DNA is TGTGCCAGCAGCTGGGTAAGAGAGACCCAGTACTTC. This sequence joins TRBV11-1 and TRBJ2-5; D uncertain. The V end lost 4 bases, the J end lost 4 bases, and 7 bases lay between the germline ends. There are 12 residues in the CDR3. The germline CDR1 and CDR2 sequences are SGHAT and FQDESV (reference sequence).